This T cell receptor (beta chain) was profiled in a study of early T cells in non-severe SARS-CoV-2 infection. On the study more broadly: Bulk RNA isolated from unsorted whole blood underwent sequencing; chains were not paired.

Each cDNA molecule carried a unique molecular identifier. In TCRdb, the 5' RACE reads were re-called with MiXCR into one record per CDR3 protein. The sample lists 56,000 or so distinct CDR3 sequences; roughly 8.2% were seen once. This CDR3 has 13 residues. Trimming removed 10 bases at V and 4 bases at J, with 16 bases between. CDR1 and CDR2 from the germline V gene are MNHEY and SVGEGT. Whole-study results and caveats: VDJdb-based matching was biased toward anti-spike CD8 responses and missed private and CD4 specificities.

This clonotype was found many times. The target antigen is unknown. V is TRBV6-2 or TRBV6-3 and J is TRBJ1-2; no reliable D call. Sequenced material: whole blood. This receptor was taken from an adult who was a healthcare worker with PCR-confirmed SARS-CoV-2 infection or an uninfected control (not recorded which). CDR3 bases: TGTGCCACCTCTGGCCCGAAGGGCTATGGCTACACCTTC. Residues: CATSGPKGYGYTF.